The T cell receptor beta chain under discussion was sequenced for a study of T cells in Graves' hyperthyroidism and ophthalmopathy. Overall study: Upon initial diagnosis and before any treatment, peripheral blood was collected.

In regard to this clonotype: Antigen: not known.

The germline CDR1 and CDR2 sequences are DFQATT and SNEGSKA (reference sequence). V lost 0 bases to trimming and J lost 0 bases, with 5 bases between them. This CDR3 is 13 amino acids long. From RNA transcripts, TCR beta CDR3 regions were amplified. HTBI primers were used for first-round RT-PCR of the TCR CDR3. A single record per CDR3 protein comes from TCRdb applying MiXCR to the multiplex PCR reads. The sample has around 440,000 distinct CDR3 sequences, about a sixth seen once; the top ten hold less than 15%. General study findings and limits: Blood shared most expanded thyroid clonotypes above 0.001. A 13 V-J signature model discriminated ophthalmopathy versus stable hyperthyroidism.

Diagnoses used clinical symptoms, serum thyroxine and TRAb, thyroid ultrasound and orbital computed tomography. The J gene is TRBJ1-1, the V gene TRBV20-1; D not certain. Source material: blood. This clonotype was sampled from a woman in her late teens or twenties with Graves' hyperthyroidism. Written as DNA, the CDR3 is TGCAGTGCTAGAGATCACATGAACACTGAAGCTTTCTTT. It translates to CSARDHMNTEAFF.